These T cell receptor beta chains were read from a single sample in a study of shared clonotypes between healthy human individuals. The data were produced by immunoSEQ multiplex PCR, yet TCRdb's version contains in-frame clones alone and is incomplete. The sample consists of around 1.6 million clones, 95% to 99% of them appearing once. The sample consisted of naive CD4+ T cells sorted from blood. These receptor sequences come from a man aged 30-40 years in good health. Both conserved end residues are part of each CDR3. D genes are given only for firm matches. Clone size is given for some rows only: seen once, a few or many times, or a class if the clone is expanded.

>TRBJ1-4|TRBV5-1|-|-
CASSPDGRAATNEKLFF
TGCGCCAGCAGCCCCGACGGAAGGGCAGCAACTAATGAAAAACTGTTTTTT
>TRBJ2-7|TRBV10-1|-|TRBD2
CASPTSGRPHEQYF
TGCGCCAGTCCGACTAGCGGGAGACCCCACGAGCAGTACTTC
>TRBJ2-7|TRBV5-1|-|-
CASSLDGSFYEQYF
TGCGCCAGCAGCTTGGATGGGAGTTTTTACGAGCAGTACTTC
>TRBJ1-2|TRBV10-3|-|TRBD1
CAISDLQGNYGYTF
TGTGCCATCAGTGATCTACAGGGGAACTATGGCTACACCTTC
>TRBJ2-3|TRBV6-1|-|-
CASWGLRGSTDTQYF
TGTGCCAGCTGGGGGTTACGCGGTAGCACAGATACGCAGTATTTT
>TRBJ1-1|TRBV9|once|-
CASSVDLMNTEAFF
TGTGCCAGCAGCGTAGATTTAATGAACACTGAAGCTTTCTTT
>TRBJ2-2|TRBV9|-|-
CASSVWQGSTGELFF
TGTGCCAGCAGCGTGTGGCAGGGAAGCACCGGGGAGCTGTTTTTT
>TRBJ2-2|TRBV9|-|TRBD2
CASSVAGTSGRIGTGELFF
TGTGCCAGCAGCGTAGCCGGGACTAGCGGGAGGATCGGCACCGGGGAGCTGTTTTTT
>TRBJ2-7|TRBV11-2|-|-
CASSLAIEQYF
TGTGCCAGCAGCTTAGCGATAGAGCAGTACTTC
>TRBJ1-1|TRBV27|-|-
CASRRQNTEAFF
TGTGCCAGCAGACGACAGAACACTGAAGCTTTCTTT
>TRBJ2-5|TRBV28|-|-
CASSFRQGQETQYF
TGTGCCAGCAGTTTTCGTCAGGGACAAGAGACCCAGTACTTC
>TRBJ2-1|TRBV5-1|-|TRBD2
CASSLDFSGNYNEQFF
TGCGCCAGCAGCTTGGATTTTAGCGGGAACTACAATGAGCAGTTCTTC
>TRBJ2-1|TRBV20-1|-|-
CSAADIHEQFF
TGCAGTGCAGCGGACATCCATGAGCAGTTCTTC
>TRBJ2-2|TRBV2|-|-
CASAGQNTGELFF
TGTGCCAGCGCAGGTCAGAACACCGGGGAGCTGTTTTTT
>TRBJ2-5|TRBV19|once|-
CATQLGETQYF
TGTGCCACCCAGTTGGGGGAGACCCAGTACTTC
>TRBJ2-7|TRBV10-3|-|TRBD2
CAISGAQRGSSYEQYF
TGTGCCATCAGTGGCGCCCAGCGGGGAAGCTCCTACGAGCAGTACTTC
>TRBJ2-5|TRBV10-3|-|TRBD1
CAISERGQWETQYF
TGTGCCATCAGTGAGCGGGGACAGTGGGAGACCCAGTACTTC
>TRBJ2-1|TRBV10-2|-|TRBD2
CASSRTVSGRLASSYNEQFF
TGCGCCAGCAGTAGGACAGTTAGCGGGAGGCTTGCGAGCTCCTACAATGAGCAGTTCTTC
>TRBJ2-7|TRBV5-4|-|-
CASSPLGGTAYEQYF
TGTGCCAGCAGCCCGCTTGGCGGGACGGCCTACGAGCAGTACTTC
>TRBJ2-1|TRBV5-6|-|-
CASRYWGYNEQFF
TGTGCCAGCAGATACTGGGGATACAATGAGCAGTTCTTC
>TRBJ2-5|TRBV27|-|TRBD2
CASSSISGSRETQYF
TGTGCCAGCAGTTCTATTAGCGGGAGTCGGGAGACCCAGTACTTC
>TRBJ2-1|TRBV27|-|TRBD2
CASRSSGSDEQFF
TGTGCCAGCAGATCTAGCGGGTCGGATGAGCAGTTCTTC
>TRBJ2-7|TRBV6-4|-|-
CASSDHMGEQYF
TGTGCCAGCAGTGACCATATGGGGGAGCAGTACTTC
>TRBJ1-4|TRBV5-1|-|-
CASSLWGAAQELFF
TGCGCCAGCAGCTTATGGGGGGCGGCCCAGGAACTGTTTTTT
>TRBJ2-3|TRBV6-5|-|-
CASSYSTPTDTQYF
TGTGCCAGCAGTTACTCGACCCCCACAGATACGCAGTATTTT
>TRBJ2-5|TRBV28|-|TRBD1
CASSLQTGGRETQYF
TGTGCCAGCAGCCTACAGACAGGGGGTCGCGAGACCCAGTACTTC
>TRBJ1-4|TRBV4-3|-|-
CASSQGADGGNEKLFF
TGCGCCAGCAGCCAAGGAGCGGATGGGGGGAACGAAAAACTGTTTTTT
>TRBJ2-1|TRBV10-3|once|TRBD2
CAISELAGEEGEQFF
TGTGCCATCAGTGAACTAGCGGGAGAAGAGGGTGAGCAGTTCTTC
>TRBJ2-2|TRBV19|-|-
CASSGTRSGTGELFF
TGTGCCAGTAGTGGGACAAGGTCGGGCACCGGGGAGCTGTTTTTT
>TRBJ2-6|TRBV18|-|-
CASGTSSGANVLTF
TGTGCCAGCGGGACATCCTCTGGGGCCAACGTCCTGACTTTC
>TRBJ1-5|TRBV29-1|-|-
CSAAQAGEPQHF
TGCAGCGCCGCGCAGGCAGGGGAGCCCCAGCATTTT
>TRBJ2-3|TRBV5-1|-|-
CASSLWRYTDTQYF
TGCGCCAGCAGCTTGTGGCGTTACACAGATACGCAGTATTTT
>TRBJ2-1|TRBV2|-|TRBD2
CASRGLAVNEQFF
TGTGCCAGCAGGGGACTAGCAGTCAATGAGCAGTTCTTC
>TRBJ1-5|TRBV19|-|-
CASSIRGRDQPQHF
TGTGCCAGTAGTATTCGGGGGCGGGATCAGCCCCAGCATTTT
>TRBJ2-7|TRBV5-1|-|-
CASSLVYSSYEQYF
TGCGCCAGCAGCTTGGTATACAGCTCCTACGAGCAGTACTTC
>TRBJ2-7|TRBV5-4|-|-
CASSAFGAALSVEQYF
TGTGCCAGCAGCGCCTTCGGGGCAGCCCTTTCTGTGGAGCAGTACTTC
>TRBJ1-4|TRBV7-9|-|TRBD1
CASSGRDRVRLFF
TGTGCCAGCAGCGGCCGGGACAGGGTAAGACTGTTTTTT
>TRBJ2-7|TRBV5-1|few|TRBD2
CASSLAGTSGYEQYF
TGCGCCAGCAGCTTGGCCGGGACTAGCGGGTACGAGCAGTACTTC
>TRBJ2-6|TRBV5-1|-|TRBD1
CASSPPRTGGLSSGANVLTF
TGCGCCAGCAGCCCGCCCCGGACAGGGGGTCTGTCCTCTGGGGCCAACGTCCTGACTTTC
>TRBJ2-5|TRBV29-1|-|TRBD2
CSVPRLAGGPRETQYF
TGCAGCGTCCCGCGACTAGCGGGAGGGCCACGGGAGACCCAGTACTTC
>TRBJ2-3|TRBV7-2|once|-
CASSYGQPPVLDTQYF
TGTGCCAGCAGCTATGGACAGCCTCCCGTATTAGATACGCAGTATTTT